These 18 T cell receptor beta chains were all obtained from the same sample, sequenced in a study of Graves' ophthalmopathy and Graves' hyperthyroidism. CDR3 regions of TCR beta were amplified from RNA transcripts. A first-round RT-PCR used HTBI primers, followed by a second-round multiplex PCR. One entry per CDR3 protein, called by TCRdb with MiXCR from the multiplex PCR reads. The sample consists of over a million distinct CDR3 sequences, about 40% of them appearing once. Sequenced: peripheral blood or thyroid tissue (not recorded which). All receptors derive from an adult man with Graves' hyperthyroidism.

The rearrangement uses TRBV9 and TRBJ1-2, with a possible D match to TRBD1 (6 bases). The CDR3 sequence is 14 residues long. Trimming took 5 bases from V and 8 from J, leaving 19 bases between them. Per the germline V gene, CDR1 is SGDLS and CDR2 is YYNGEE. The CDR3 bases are TGTGCCAGCAGAGAAATAAGGGGGACGTGGGGCTACACCTTC. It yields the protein CASREIRGTWGYTF.

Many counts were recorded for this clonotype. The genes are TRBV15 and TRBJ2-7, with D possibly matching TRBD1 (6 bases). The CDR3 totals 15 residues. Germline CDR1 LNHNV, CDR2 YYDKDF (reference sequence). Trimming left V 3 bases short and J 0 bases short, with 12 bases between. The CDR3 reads CATSSPGETSYEQYF. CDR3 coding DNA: TGTGCCACCAGCAGCCCAGGGGAGACCTCCTACGAGCAGTACTTC.

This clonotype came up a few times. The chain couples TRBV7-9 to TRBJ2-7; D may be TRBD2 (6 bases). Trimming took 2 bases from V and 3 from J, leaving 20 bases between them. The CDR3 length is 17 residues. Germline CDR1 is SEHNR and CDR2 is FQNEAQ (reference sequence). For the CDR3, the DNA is TGTGCCAGCAGCTTACCCGCCCAAACAACTAGCATCTACGAGCAGTACTTC. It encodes CASSLPAQTTSIYEQYF.

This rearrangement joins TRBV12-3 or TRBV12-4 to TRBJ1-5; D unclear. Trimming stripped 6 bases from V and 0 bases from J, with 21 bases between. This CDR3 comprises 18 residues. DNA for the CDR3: TGTGCCAGCAGGGCCCCGTGGAAACAGCTAAATAGCAATCAGCCCCAGCATTTT. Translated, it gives CASRAPWKQLNSNQPQHF.

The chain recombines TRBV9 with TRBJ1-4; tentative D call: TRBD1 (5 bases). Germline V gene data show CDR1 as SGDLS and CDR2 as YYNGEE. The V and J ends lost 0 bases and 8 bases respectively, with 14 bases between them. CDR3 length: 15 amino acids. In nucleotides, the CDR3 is TGTGCCAGCAGCGTAGACGGGGGTGGTAAGGAAAAACTGTTTTTT. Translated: CASSVDGGGKEKLFF.

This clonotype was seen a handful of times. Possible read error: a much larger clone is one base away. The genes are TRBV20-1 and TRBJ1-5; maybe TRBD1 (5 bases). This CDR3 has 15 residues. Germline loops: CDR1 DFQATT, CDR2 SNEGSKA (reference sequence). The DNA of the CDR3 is TGCAGGGCTAGAGATCCGGGCAGGACAAATCAGCCCCAGCATTTT. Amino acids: CRARDPGRTNQPQHF.

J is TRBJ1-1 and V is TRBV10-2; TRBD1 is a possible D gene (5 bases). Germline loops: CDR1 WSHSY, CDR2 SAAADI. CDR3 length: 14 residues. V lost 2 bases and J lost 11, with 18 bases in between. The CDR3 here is CASSEEQDPNKAFF. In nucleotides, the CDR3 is TGCGCCAGCAGTGAGGAACAGGACCCGAATAAGGCTTTCTTT.

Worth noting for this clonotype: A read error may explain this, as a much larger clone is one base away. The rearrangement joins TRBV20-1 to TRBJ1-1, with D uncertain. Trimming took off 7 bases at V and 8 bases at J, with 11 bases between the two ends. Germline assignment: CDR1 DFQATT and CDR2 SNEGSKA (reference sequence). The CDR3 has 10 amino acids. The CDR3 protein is CSVASIEAFF. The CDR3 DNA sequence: TGCAGTGTCGCAAGCATCGAAGCTTTCTTT.

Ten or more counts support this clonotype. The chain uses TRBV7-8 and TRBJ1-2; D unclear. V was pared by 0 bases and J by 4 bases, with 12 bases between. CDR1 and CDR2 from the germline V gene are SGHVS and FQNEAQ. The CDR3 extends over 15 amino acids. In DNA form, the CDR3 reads TGTGCCAGCAGCTTAGCGGTAGGGAACCTCTATGGCTACACCTTC. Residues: CASSLAVGNLYGYTF.

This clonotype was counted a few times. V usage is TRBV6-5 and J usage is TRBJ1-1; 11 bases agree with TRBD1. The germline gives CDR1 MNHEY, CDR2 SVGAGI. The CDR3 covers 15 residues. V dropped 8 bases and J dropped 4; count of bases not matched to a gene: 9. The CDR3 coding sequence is TGTGCCAGCCGACGGACCGGGACAGGGGGCACTGAAGCTTTCTTT. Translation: CASRRTGTGGTEAFF.

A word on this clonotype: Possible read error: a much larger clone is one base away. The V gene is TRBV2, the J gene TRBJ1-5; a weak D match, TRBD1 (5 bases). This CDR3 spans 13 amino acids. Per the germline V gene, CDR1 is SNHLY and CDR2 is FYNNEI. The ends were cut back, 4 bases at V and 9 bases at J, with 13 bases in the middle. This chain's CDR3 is CASSGDGHSPQHF. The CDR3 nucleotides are TGTGCCAGCAGTGGCGACGGACACTCGCCCCAGCATTTT.

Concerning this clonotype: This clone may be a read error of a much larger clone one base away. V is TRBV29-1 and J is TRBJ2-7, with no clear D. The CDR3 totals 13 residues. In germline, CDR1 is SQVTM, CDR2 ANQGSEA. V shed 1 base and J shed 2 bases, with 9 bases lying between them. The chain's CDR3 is CSVEVGGTYEQYF. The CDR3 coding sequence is TGCAGCGTTGAAGTTGGCGGTACCTACGAGCAGTACTTC.

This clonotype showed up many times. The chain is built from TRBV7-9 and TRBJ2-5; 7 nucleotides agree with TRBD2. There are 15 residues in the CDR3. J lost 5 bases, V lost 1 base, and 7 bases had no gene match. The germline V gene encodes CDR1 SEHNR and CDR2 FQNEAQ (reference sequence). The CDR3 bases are TGTGCCAGCAGCTTAGTGGTGACTAGCAGTGAGACCCAGTACTTC. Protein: CASSLVVTSSETQYF.

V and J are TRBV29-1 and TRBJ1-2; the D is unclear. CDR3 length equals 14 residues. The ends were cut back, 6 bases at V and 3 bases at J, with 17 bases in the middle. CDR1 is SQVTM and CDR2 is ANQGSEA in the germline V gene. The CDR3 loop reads CSVLGDREHYGYTF. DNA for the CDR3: TGCAGCGTCCTCGGGGATAGGGAACACTATGGCTACACCTTC.

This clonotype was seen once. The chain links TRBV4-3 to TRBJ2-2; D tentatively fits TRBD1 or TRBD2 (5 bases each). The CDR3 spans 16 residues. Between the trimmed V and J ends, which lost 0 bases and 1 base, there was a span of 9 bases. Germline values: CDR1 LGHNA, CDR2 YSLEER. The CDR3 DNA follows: TGCGCCAGCAGCCAAGATCCGGGGCGGAACACCGGGGAGCTGTTTTTT. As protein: CASSQDPGRNTGELFF.

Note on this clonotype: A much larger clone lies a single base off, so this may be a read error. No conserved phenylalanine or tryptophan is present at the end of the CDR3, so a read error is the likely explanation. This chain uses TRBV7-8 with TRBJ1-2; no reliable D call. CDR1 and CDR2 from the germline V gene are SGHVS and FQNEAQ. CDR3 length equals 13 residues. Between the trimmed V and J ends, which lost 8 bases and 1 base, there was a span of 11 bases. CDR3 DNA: TGTGCCAGCGGTACGGACGATAACTATGGCTACACCTCC. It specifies CASGTDDNYGYTS.

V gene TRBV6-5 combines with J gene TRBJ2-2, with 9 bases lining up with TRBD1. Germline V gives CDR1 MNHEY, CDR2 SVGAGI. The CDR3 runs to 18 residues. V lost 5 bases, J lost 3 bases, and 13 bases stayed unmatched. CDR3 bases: TGTGCCAGCAGTCTCTGGACAGGGGACTATGGCTACACCGGGGAGCTGTTTTTT. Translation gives CASSLWTGDYGYTGELFF.

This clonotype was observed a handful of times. The CDR3 bases are TGTGCCAGCAGCGTCTCGGGACTAGCGGGAGGGACACAAGAGACCCAGTACTTC. Residues: CASSVSGLAGGTQETQYF. The rearrangement joins TRBV10-3 to TRBJ2-5; 16 bases align to TRBD2. V shed 10 bases, J shed 2 bases, and the junction held 13 bases outside the gene matches. CDR3 length equals 18 residues. From germline, CDR1 is ENHRY and CDR2 SYGVKD.